These 24 T cell receptor beta chains were sequenced from one sample in a study of T cell changes during pregnancy in multiple sclerosis. Profiled with immunoSEQ multiplex PCR; TCRdb holds only in-frame clones, not every one. The data hold about 120,000 clones, with roughly 92% observed a single time. This sample comprised peripheral blood, obtained before pregnancy. The receptor set was obtained from a female donor with multiple sclerosis, enrolled in a pregnancy study.

The genes are TRBV19 and TRBJ1-5; D might be TRBD1 (6 bases). The CDR3 contains 16 residues. CDR1 and CDR2 from the germline V gene are LNHDA and SQIVND (reference sequence). Trimming cost V 4 bases and J 1 base, with 14 bases left between them. CDR3 sequence reads: CASSSETGASNQPQHF. In nucleotides, the CDR3 is TGTGCCAGTAGTAGCGAGACAGGAGCGAGCAATCAGCCCCAGCATTTT.

The chain combines TRBV6-1 with TRBJ1-4; no firm D call. The germline V gene encodes CDR1 MNHNS and CDR2 SASEGT. The CDR3 is 15 residues long. V lost 4 bases, J lost 7 bases, and 16 bases lay in between. CDR3 sequence (DNA): TGTGCCAGCAGTGGAGGAGGGTTCGAGGGTGAAAAACTGTTTTTT. It is translated as CASSGGGFEGEKLFF.

The rearrangement joins TRBV5-1 to TRBJ2-3; TRBD2 matches at 8 bases. V was clipped by 5 bases and J by 1 base; unmatched bases: 3. This CDR3 spans 14 amino acids. CDR1 is SGHRS, CDR2 YFSETQ, per germline. CDR3 sequence: CASRSTSGTDTQYF. The DNA of the CDR3 is TGCGCCAGCAGATCGACTAGCGGCACAGATACGCAGTATTTT.

J is TRBJ1-1 and V is TRBV12-5; D gene uncertain. Trimming stripped 7 bases from V and 6 bases from J, with 18 bases between. Germline V gene sequence: CDR1 LGHNT, CDR2 FRNRAP. This CDR3 spans 14 amino acids. The CDR3 reads CASAPPEGSAEAFF. The CDR3 nucleotides read TGTGCTAGTGCCCCCCCAGAGGGTTCAGCTGAAGCTTTCTTT.

This clone was seen once. The V call is TRBV6-6, the J call TRBJ1-5; 7 positions agree with TRBD1. After removal of 6 bases from V and 3 bases from J, the junction contained 11 bases not matched to a gene. This CDR3 is 16 amino acids long. Per germline, CDR1 MNHNY and CDR2 SVGAGI (reference sequence). The CDR3 loop is CASSPDRARDNQPQHF. DNA for the CDR3: TGTGCCAGCAGCCCCGACAGGGCGAGGGACAATCAGCCCCAGCATTTT.

This sequence joins TRBV2 and TRBJ2-2; TRBD1 might be the D (6 bases). V was trimmed by 6 bases and J by 7 bases, leaving 18 bases between them. This CDR3 region has 15 residues. The germline V gene has CDR1 SNHLY and CDR2 FYNNEI. In DNA, the CDR3 is TGTGCCAGCAGCAAGGACAGACTTTATGGCGGGGAGCTGTTTTTT. Translated: CASSKDRLYGGELFF.

J is TRBJ1-1 and V is TRBV7-9; a possible D gene is TRBD1 (6 bases). V was clipped by 5 bases and J by 1 base, with 8 bases between them. The CDR3 consists of 13 residues. Germline CDR1 is SEHNR and CDR2 is FQNEAQ (reference sequence). CDR3 residues: CASSETGNTEAFF. CDR3 DNA: TGTGCCAGCAGCGAGACAGGGAACACTGAAGCTTTCTTT.

The chain recombines TRBV18 with TRBJ1-2; TRBD1 matches at 7 bases. This CDR3 region has 15 residues. Germline-derived CDR1 and CDR2 are KGHSH and LQKENI. V lost 2 bases to trimming and J lost 4 bases; unmatched junction nucleotides: 7. The CDR3 DNA reads as TGTGCCAGCTCACCAGAGACAGGGAGCTTCTATGGCTACACCTTC. It specifies CASSPETGSFYGYTF.

A single count supports this clone. CDR3 sequence reads: CASSLSGKRWLGEQFF. The CDR3 DNA reads TGCGCCAGCAGCTTATCAGGGAAAAGGTGGCTCGGTGAGCAGTTCTTC. The chain employs TRBV5-1 and TRBJ2-1; maybe TRBD1 (5 bases). The CDR3 is 16 amino acids. Germline loops: CDR1 SGHRS, CDR2 YFSETQ. The germline V and J ends were trimmed by 2 bases and 9 bases, with 21 bases remaining between them.

This chain uses TRBV21-1 with TRBJ1-3; the table's D call of TRBD1 was not tested on the DNA. TRBV21-1 is labeled a pseudogene. This CDR3 is 16 amino acids long. The CDR3, as DNA: TGTGCCAGCAGCAAAGACCAGGGGCGTGCTGGAAACACCATATATTTT. This gives the protein CASSKDQGRAGNTIYF.

The chain employs TRBV7-8 and TRBJ1-2, with D possibly being TRBD1 (6 bases). V dropped 5 bases and J dropped 3 bases, with 25 bases sitting between them. The length of the CDR3 is 18 residues. Germline CDR1 is SGHVS and CDR2 is FQNEAQ. Here the CDR3 DNA reads TGTGCCAGCAGCAAAAAGGCGGGCAGTCAGCCAGGGGACTATGGCTACACCTTC. Translating gives CASSKKAGSQPGDYGYTF.

This chain joins TRBV5-8 and TRBJ2-5; TRBD2 matches 9 bases. There are 14 residues in the CDR3. V dropped 2 bases and J dropped 5; count of bases not matched to a gene: 4. CDR1 SGHTS and CDR2 YDEGEE come from the germline V gene. The CDR3 reads CASSFAGGGETQYF. CDR3 sequence (DNA): TGTGCCAGCAGCTTCGCGGGGGGGGGTGAGACCCAGTACTTC.

The rearrangement joins TRBV6-1 to TRBJ1-1; tentatively, D is TRBD1 (5 bases). The CDR3 contains 13 residues. CDR1 is MNHNS and CDR2 is SASEGT in the germline V gene. The V end was cut by 3 bases, the J end by 4 bases, with 9 bases between. CDR3 loop: CASSEAGGTEAFF. Here the CDR3 DNA reads TGTGCCAGCAGTGAGGCCGGGGGCACTGAAGCTTTCTTT.

The chain joins TRBV5-4 to TRBJ2-2; D may be TRBD1 (6 bases). The CDR3 contains 14 residues. Deletions cut 5 bases from V and 4 bases from J, with 12 bases between. Germline V gives CDR1 SGHNT, CDR2 YYREEE (reference sequence). The CDR3 loop reads CASRNRDLTGELFF. CDR3 coding DNA: TGTGCCAGCAGGAACAGGGACCTCACCGGGGAGCTGTTTTTT.

The rearrangement uses TRBV7-8 and TRBJ1-2; 7 nucleotides match TRBD1. CDR1 and CDR2 (germline): SGHVS, FQNEAQ. The length of the CDR3 is 15 residues. The J segment lost 4 bases and the V segment lost 2 bases, leaving 7 bases of the junction unmatched. The CDR3 spells CASSLTRDSPYGYTF. The DNA of the CDR3 is TGTGCCAGCAGCTTAACGAGGGACAGCCCCTATGGCTACACCTTC.

V is TRBV7-3 and J is TRBJ2-2; perhaps TRBD1 as D (5 bases). The germline V gene encodes CDR1 SGHTA and CDR2 FQGTGA. Trimming pared 0 bases from V and 2 bases from J, leaving 10 bases between. This CDR3 is 16 amino acids long. The CDR3: CASSLTPGQNTGELFF. The CDR3 DNA is TGTGCCAGCAGCTTAACGCCCGGACAAAACACCGGGGAGCTGTTTTTT.

The chain uses TRBV7-6 and TRBJ2-5, with D possibly matching TRBD1 (6 bases). This CDR3 is 16 amino acids long. Germline V gene lookup returns CDR1 SGHVS and CDR2 FNYEAQ. V gave up 4 bases and J gave up 3 bases, with 18 bases separating them. The CDR3 spells CASSSPPQDRKETQYF. In DNA, the CDR3 is TGTGCCAGCAGCTCTCCCCCTCAAGACAGGAAAGAGACCCAGTACTTC.

The CDR3 sequence: CASSAGQGAINEQFF. CDR3 nucleotides: TGTGCCAGCAGTGCCGGACAGGGGGCAATCAATGAGCAGTTCTTC. The rearrangement joins TRBV2 to TRBJ2-1, with TRBD1 matching 11 bases. The CDR3 length is 15 residues. Per the germline V gene, CDR1 is SNHLY and CDR2 is FYNNEI. The junction had 5 bases not matched to a gene; V was cut back by 4 bases and J by 6 bases.

The chain joins TRBV2 to TRBJ1-2; no definite D call. V was trimmed by 4 bases and J by 4 bases, leaving 7 bases between them. The germline V gene has CDR1 SNHLY and CDR2 FYNNEI. The CDR3 spans 12 residues. The CDR3 region is CASSGSGYGYTF. The CDR3 region has the DNA TGTGCCAGCAGTGGCTCAGGCTATGGCTACACCTTC.

The chain has TRBV30 and TRBJ1-1, with D perhaps matching TRBD1 (6 bases). The germline gives CDR1 GTSNPN, CDR2 SVGIG (reference sequence). CDR3 length: 15 residues. V was trimmed by 2 bases and J by 4 bases, leaving 17 bases between them. The CDR3: CAWSPGEGGGTEAFF. Here the CDR3 DNA reads TGTGCCTGGAGTCCTGGGGAGGGAGGGGGCACTGAAGCTTTCTTT. The entire variable domain, with the rest obtained from reference TRBV30 and TRBJ1-1, is as follows: SQTIHQWPATLVQPVGSPLSLECTVEGTSNPNLYWYRQAAGRGLQLLFYSVGIGQISSEVPQNLSASRPQDRQFILSSKKLLLSDSGFYLCAWSPGEGGGTEAFFGQGTRLTVV.

This sequence joins TRBV5-6 and TRBJ1-2; 8 bases map to TRBD1. Per the germline V gene, CDR1 is SGHDT and CDR2 is YYEEEE. V lost 3 bases and J lost 7; bases outside the gene matches: 8. The CDR3 is 14 residues long. CDR3 loop: CASSYATDRAGYTF. The CDR3 nucleotides read TGTGCCAGCAGCTACGCGACGGACAGGGCTGGCTACACCTTC.

The chain couples TRBV7-9 to TRBJ2-3; 9 bases match TRBD2. The CDR3 sequence is 17 residues long. With 0 bases clipped from V and 3 bases from J, the junction kept 7 bases outside the gene matches. Germline loops: CDR1 SEHNR, CDR2 FQNEAQ (reference sequence). The CDR3, as DNA: TGTGCCAGCAGCTTAGCCACTAGCGGGTTCGTGACAGATACGCAGTATTTT. Its protein product is CASSLATSGFVTDTQYF.

The rearrangement uses TRBV28 and TRBJ1-5; D not resolved. This CDR3 spans 14 amino acids. The germline V gene has CDR1 MDHEN and CDR2 SYDVKM. V lost 7 bases to trimming and J lost 7 bases, with 17 bases between them. This chain's CDR3 is CASTQTGTKQPQHF. In DNA, the CDR3 is TGTGCCAGCACTCAAACGGGAACCAAACAGCCCCAGCATTTT.

The genes are TRBV5-6 and TRBJ2-2; D is possibly TRBD2 (6 bases). Germline values: CDR1 SGHDT, CDR2 YYEEEE. This CDR3 comprises 15 residues. V was pared by 0 bases and J by 5 bases, with 11 bases between. The CDR3 sequence is CASSLGGELTGELFF. CDR3 DNA sequence: TGTGCCAGCAGCTTGGGGGGGGAATTGACCGGGGAGCTGTTTTTT.